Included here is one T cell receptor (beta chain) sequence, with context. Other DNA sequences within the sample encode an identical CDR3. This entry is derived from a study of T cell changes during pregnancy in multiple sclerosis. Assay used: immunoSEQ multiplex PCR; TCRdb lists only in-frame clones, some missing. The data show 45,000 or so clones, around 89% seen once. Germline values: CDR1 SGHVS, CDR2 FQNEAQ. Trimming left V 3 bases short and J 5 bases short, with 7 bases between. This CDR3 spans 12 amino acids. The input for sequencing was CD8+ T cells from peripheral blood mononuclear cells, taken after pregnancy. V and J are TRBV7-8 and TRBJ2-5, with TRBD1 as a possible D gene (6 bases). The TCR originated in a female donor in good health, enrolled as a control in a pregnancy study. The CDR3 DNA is TGTGCCAGCAGCTTGGGGGCGGAGACCCAGTACTTC. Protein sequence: CASSLGAETQYF.